A single sample gave rise to the 10 T cell receptor beta chains below, sequenced in a study of blood T cell repertoires in COVID-19. TCRdb keeps only in-frame clones here, not all; method: immunoSEQ multiplex PCR. The repertoire holds approximately 66,000 clones, around four fifths seen once, with roughly a fifth in the top ten. Sequencing was carried out using peripheral blood. The receptors stem from a man aged 55 to 69 with acute or convalescent COVID-19.

V is TRBV24-1 and J is TRBJ2-1; possible D gene TRBD2, 5 bases. V shed 9 bases and J shed 6 bases, with 14 bases lying between them. The CDR3 sequence is 13 residues long. CDR1 and CDR2 from the germline V gene are KGHDR and SFDVKD. In DNA, the CDR3 is TGTGCCACCTTAGGATTTGAGGGCAATGAGCAGTTCTTC. Encoded protein: CATLGFEGNEQFF.

The V gene is TRBV11-3, the J gene TRBJ2-1, with TRBD1 identical over 8 bases. J gave up 5 bases and V 4 bases, and 10 bases lay outside the gene matches. CDR1 and CDR2 (germline): SGHNT, YENEEA. The CDR3 totals 16 residues. The CDR3, as DNA: TGTGCCAGCAGCTCCCAAGGGCAGGGGGCCCACAATGAGCAGTTCTTC. Translated, it gives CASSSQGQGAHNEQFF.

V and J are TRBV19 and TRBJ2-2; 10 bases align to TRBD1. V shed 5 bases and J 5 bases; nucleotides not matched to a gene: 8. The V gene's germline CDR1 is LNHDA and CDR2 SQIVND (reference sequence). CDR3 length: 16 residues. The CDR3 protein is CASSPTDRGRTGELFF. The CDR3 DNA follows: TGTGCCAGTAGTCCGACCGACAGGGGGCGTACCGGGGAGCTGTTTTTT.

This chain uses TRBV28 with TRBJ2-1; 10 positions match TRBD2. The CDR3 length is 16 residues. V lost 4 bases, J lost 0 bases, and 3 bases stayed unmatched. Germline-derived CDR1 and CDR2 are MDHEN and SYDVKM. The CDR3: CASSSPSGSSYNEQFF. In DNA form, the CDR3 reads TGTGCCAGCAGTTCCCCTAGCGGGAGCTCCTACAATGAGCAGTTCTTC.

This chain uses TRBV6-4 with TRBJ2-4, with D uncertain. This CDR3 region has 14 residues. CDR1 and CDR2 (germline): MRHNA, SNTAGT. Trimming cost V 2 bases and J 6 bases, with 11 bases left between them. The DNA for the CDR3 is TGTGCCAGCAGTGACCTGTTTCGAGTAAACATTCAGTACTTC. Its protein product is CASSDLFRVNIQYF.

V is TRBV7-9 and J is TRBJ1-2; D perhaps matches TRBD1 (5 bases). The germline V gene encodes CDR1 SEHNR and CDR2 FQNEAQ (reference sequence). The V end was cut by 4 bases, the J end by 5 bases, with 11 bases between. This CDR3 is 13 amino acids long. The CDR3 spells CASSYGGRYGYTF. CDR3 coding DNA: TGTGCCAGCAGCTACGGGGGTCGGTATGGCTACACCTTC.

The chain carries TRBV21-1 and TRBJ2-5; whether TRBD2, the table's D call, matches the DNA was not checked. TRBV21-1 is termed a pseudogene. This CDR3 is built from 15 residues. CDR3: CAGGLAGGFQETQYF. For the CDR3, the DNA is TGTGCCGGGGGACTAGCGGGGGGTTTCCAAGAGACCCAGTACTTC.

CDR3: CASSQDLFYEAFF. The CDR3 nucleotides read TGTGCCAGCAGCCAAGATCTCTTTTATGAAGCTTTCTTT. The J gene is TRBJ1-1, the V gene TRBV3-1 (or the pseudogene TRBV3-2), with D unresolved. CDR3 length: 13 amino acids. The germline gives CDR1 LGHDT, CDR2 YNNKEL (reference sequence). V lost 0 bases and J lost 7, with 9 bases in between.

The CDR3, as DNA: TGTGCCAGCAGCCAAGATTCCGGGTATGAAGGATTTTCACCCCTCCACTTT. It translates to CASSQDSGYEGFSPLHF. The V gene is TRBV14, the J gene TRBJ1-6; D is unresolved. Looked up from germline, CDR1 is SGHDN and CDR2 is FVKESK. V gave up 0 bases and J gave up 9 bases, with 18 bases separating them. CDR3 length equals 17 residues.

This chain joins TRBV6-5 and TRBJ2-1, with 10 bases matching TRBD2. The CDR3 length is 14 residues. Germline lookup yields CDR1 MNHEY and CDR2 SVGAGI. Unmatched junction bases numbered 12, after V lost 7 bases and J lost 12 bases. The CDR3 DNA reads TGTGCCAGCAAGTCAGCGGGGGGGCCTCGGGTGCAGTTCTTC. It translates to CASKSAGGPRVQFF.